This T cell receptor (beta chain) was recovered during a study of monozygotic twins with inflammatory bowel disease. TCRdb reprocessed the 5' RACE reads and reports one entry per CDR3 protein, with no DNA. The sample yields 350,000 to 500,000 distinct CDR3 sequences, of which the top ten take up 2% to 2.5%. Blood samples of 2 to 3 ml were drawn from every donor. The CDR3 totals 17 residues. Germline V gives CDR1 KGHSH, CDR2 LQKENI. Findings and caveats of the study: Discrimination among different T cell subtypes was not achievable. Reduced clonotype sharing with other individuals was observed in IBD patients relative to healthy twins, especially with disease activity. Discordant twins showed the same repertoire similarity as concordant twins, possibly from limited power.

In the case of this clonotype: Its target is unknown.

The rearrangement joins TRBV18 to TRBJ2-5; the TRBD1 assignment by TCRdb is unverifiable without DNA. Sequencing was carried out using blood. This sequence originates from a human donor with ulcerative colitis or Crohn's disease, or a healthy co-twin of an affected twin (not recorded which). The CDR3 region is CASSPASSGGGTETQYF.